The 4 T cell receptor beta chains listed next were all sequenced from one sample in a study of blood T cell repertoires in COVID-19. Sequencing used immunoSEQ multiplex PCR; TCRdb keeps in-frame clones, though not all of them. Among about 180,000 clones listed, around 88% were seen once. Sequenced: PBMCs or T cells enriched from blood (not recorded which). The source is a woman aged 30 to 39 who had recovered from COVID-19.

V gene TRBV27 combines with J gene TRBJ2-7, with 9 positions matching TRBD2. Germline assignment: CDR1 MNHEY and CDR2 SMNVEV (reference sequence). The CDR3 extends over 15 amino acids. The junction had 3 bases not matched to a gene; V was cut back by 2 bases and J by 1 base. In DNA form, the CDR3 reads TGTGCCAGCAGTTTAACTAGCGGGCCTTCCTACGAGCAGTACTTC. It is translated as CASSLTSGPSYEQYF.

The chain links TRBV27 to TRBJ2-3; 8 nucleotides match TRBD1. The CDR3 runs 17 residues. Germline V CDR1 and CDR2: MNHEY, SMNVEV (reference sequence). V was pared by 6 bases and J by 3 bases, with 14 bases of the junction left unmatched. Written as DNA, the CDR3 is TGTGCCAGCAGGTCGGCCCCCCGAGACAGGGGAACAGATACGCAGTATTTT. Translation gives CASRSAPRDRGTDTQYF.

This clone was counted once. The V call is TRBV29-1, the J call TRBJ1-6, with D unclear. Per the germline V gene, CDR1 is SQVTM and CDR2 is ANQGSEA. Trimming pared 3 bases from V and 0 bases from J, leaving 15 bases between. CDR3 length equals 17 residues. The CDR3 DNA reads TGCAGCGTTGATGGACGGGAGGGTTTCTCCTATAATTCACCCCTCCACTTT. Protein: CSVDGREGFSYNSPLHF.

This chain joins TRBV5-4 and TRBJ2-1; 10 nucleotides match TRBD1. V shed 0 bases, J shed 5 bases, and the junction held 2 bases outside the gene matches. CDR1 SGHNT and CDR2 YYREEE come from the germline V gene (reference sequence). The CDR3 runs 15 residues. For the CDR3, the DNA is TGTGCCAGCAGCTTGGCAGGACAGGGGGACAATGAGCAGTTCTTC. It yields the protein CASSLAGQGDNEQFF. Full variable domain (remainder filled in from reference TRBV5-4 and TRBJ2-1): ETGVTQSPTHLIKTRGQQVTLRCSSQSGHNTVSWYQQALGQGPQFIFQYYREEENGRGNFPPRFSGLQFPNYSSELNVNALELDDSALYLCASSLAGQGDNEQFFGPGTRLTVL.